A selection of T cell receptor beta chains follows, all from one sample in a study of cytomegalovirus exposure and HLA in healthy donors. Sequenced by immunoSEQ multiplex PCR; TCRdb stores in-frame clones only, minus some. Altogether more than 95,000 clones are present, roughly 77% being singletons, with the ten largest covering about 5%. The sequencing input was PBMCs. The receptors stem from a man aged 45-65 years in good health and CMV-seropositive. Each CDR3 is given with its conserved first and last residue. A D gene is named only where the DNA matches it firmly. Size is stated for part of the rows, as once, few or many counts, or as a class when the clone is expanded.

TRBJ1-5 | . | TRBV6-5 | TRBD1 | TGTGCCAGCAGGGGGGACAGGACCAATCAGCCCCAGCATTTT | CASRGDRTNQPQHF
TRBJ2-2 | . | TRBV25-1 | . | TGTGCCAGCAGTGCCCGGGGTAACACCGGGGAGCTGTTTTTT | CASSARGNTGELFF
TRBJ2-7 | . | TRBV29-1 | . | TGCAGCGTTGGACGACAAGGCTACGAGCAGTACTTC | CSVGRQGYEQYF
TRBJ1-1 | . | TRBV5-1 | . | TGCGCCAGCAGCCTACTACCCATCGAAAACACTGAAGCTTTCTTT | CASSLLPIENTEAFF
TRBJ1-2 | few | TRBV7-2 | . | TGTGCCAGCAGCCTTGAGGGAGGAAGGCGCTACACCTTC | CASSLEGGRRYTF
TRBJ2-3 | . | TRBV6-5 | . | TGTGCCAGCAGTTACTCACCAGGGGCCCTCACAGATACGCAGTATTTT | CASSYSPGALTDTQYF
TRBJ1-2 | . | TRBV7-8 | . | TGTGCCAGCAGCTTAGCGGCAGGGTCTGGCTACACCTTC | CASSLAAGSGYTF
TRBJ2-1 | . | TRBV7-2 | . | TGTGCCAGCAGCTTCGGCAGGGGAAATGAGCAGTTCTTC | CASSFGRGNEQFF
TRBJ1-2 | once | TRBV6-5 | . | TGTGCCAGCAGTTACTCAAGAGGCTACTATGGCTACACCTTC | CASSYSRGYYGYTF
TRBJ1-1 | . | TRBV10-2 | TRBD1 | TGCGCCAGCAGCGACGGAAAGACAGGGTTGTCTGAAGCTTTCTTT | CASSDGKTGLSEAFF
TRBJ2-1 | once | TRBV28 | TRBD2 | TGTGCCAGCAGTCCTACTAGCGGGGGGTTCAATGAGCAGTTCTTC | CASSPTSGGFNEQFF
TRBJ2-7 | . | TRBV29-1 | . | TGCAGCGTTGAGTCTCCGGTCTCCTACGAGCAGTACTTC | CSVESPVSYEQYF
TRBJ1-1 | few | TRBV20-1 | . | TGCAGTGCTAGGTTGACAGGTGAAGCTTTCTTT | CSARLTGEAFF
TRBJ2-7 | . | TRBV5-1 | TRBD2 | TGCGCCAGCAGCTCGGTGCCTAGCGGGAAGGTATACGAGCAGTACTTC | CASSSVPSGKVYEQYF